This T cell receptor beta chain was retrieved from a study of blood T cell repertoires in COVID-19. Looking at the study overall: COVID-19 samples collected from the United States, Italy and Spain covered acute and convalescent phases. Sample material is recorded as cDNA or gDNA derived from T cells, B-cell-depleted T cells, or PBMCs.

Method: immunoSEQ multiplex PCR; TCRdb's copy keeps in-frame clones and lacks some. The sample carries about 170,000 clones, roughly 70% recorded once. Germline loops: CDR1 GTSNPN, CDR2 SVGIG (reference sequence). The junction had 3 bases not matched to a gene; V was cut back by 2 bases and J by 1 base. The CDR3 is 14 residues long. The rearrangement joins TRBV30 to TRBJ1-2; 8 bases align to TRBD1. The sample consisted of peripheral blood. The receptor's source is a woman of 80 years or more with acute or convalescent COVID-19. CDR3 sequence: CAWSPGQDNYGYTF. CDR3 bases: TGTGCCTGGAGTCCGGGACAGGATAACTATGGCTACACCTTC.